The clone carrying this TCR beta chain was picked up many times. The antigen is undetermined. These data belong to a study of regulatory T cells in long-lasting Graves disease. Study-level findings and limits: The TCR repertoire of persistent Graves' patients was less diverse than that of newly diagnosed ones.

Researchers made TCR beta libraries by using iRepertoire HTBI primers and running Arm-PCR on CDR3 regions. TCRdb re-derived calls from the multiplex PCR reads in MiXCR, one entry per CDR3 protein. The table records 530,000 or so distinct CDR3 sequences, less than 15% of them present only once. J gave up 6 bases and V 5 bases, and 12 bases lay outside the gene matches. This CDR3 region has 17 residues. Time point specified: newly diagnosed GD, antithyroid drugs for less than 3 months. From RNA extracted from PBMCs, the TCR library was made. The sample was also reused in another study, on T cells in Graves' hyperthyroidism and ophthalmopathy.

The clonotype was recovered from a man younger than 45 with Graves disease. Material: peripheral blood mononuclear cells (PBMCs), obtained at new diagnosis, from a patient treated with antithyroid drugs. The V gene is TRBV12-3 or TRBV12-4, the J gene TRBJ2-1; 11 nucleotides align to TRBD1. The CDR3 reads CASSLTFGTGGFNEQFF. The CDR3, as DNA: TGTGCCAGCAGTCTCACGTTCGGGACAGGGGGTTTCAATGAGCAGTTCTTC.